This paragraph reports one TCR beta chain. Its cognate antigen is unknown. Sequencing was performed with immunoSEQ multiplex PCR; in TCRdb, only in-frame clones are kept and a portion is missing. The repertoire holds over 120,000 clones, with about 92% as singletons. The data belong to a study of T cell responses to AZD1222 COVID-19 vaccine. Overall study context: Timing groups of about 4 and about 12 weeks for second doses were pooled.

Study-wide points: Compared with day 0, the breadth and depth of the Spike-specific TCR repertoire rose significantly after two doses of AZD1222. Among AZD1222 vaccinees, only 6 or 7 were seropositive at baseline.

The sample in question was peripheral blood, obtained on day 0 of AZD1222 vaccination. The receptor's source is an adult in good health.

CDR3 nucleotide sequence: TGTGCCAGCAGCATTGACAGGGGTCGGGAAAAACTGTTTTTT. Protein: CASSIDRGREKLFF. The gene calls are TRBV5-4 and TRBJ1-4; TRBD1 matches 8 bases. CDR1 SGHNT and CDR2 YYREEE come from the germline V gene (reference sequence). The CDR3 has 14 amino acids. The trim removed 4 bases at V and 8 bases at J, leaving 7 bases unmatched.